The clone carrying this TCR beta chain has a handful of counts. Its antigen is undetermined. Unique molecular identifiers were present in the TCR beta cDNA libraries. TCRdb itself ran the PCR reads through MiXCR, one entry per CDR3 protein. Among around 190,000 distinct CDR3 sequences, roughly 28% were seen once, and the ten largest hold about 3.4%. The data belong to a study of post-analysis software for immune sequencing data. Study outcomes and limitations: Diversity measured as normalized Chao1 was significantly lower in multiple sclerosis patients than in controls. Patients used about five TRBV segments, including TRBV5-6, TRBV5-1 and TRBV20-1, more often than controls.

The V gene's germline CDR1 is LGHNT and CDR2 FRNRAP. V trimming: 5 bases; J trimming: 5 bases; junction bases outside the gene matches: 5. The CDR3 is made up of 14 amino acids. The receptor's source is a girl aged 2 to 17 with multiple sclerosis. The genes are TRBV12-5 and TRBJ1-1; 10 bases agree with TRBD1. Sequencing was done on a sample of blood. The CDR3 is CASGRQGAETEAFF. CDR3 DNA: TGTGCTAGTGGTCGACAGGGGGCTGAGACTGAAGCTTTCTTT.